The TCR beta chain described here comes from a study of CD8 T cells in ankylosing spondylitis. The CDR3 sequence is 16 residues long. J gave up 4 bases and V 4 bases, and 11 bases lay outside the gene matches. Per the germline V gene, CDR1 is SGHTA and CDR2 is FQGNSA. This clonotype occurred a few times. Antigen specificity is unknown. General study results and limits: Seemingly distinctive of ankylosing spondylitis blood was a TCR beta motif formed by eight highly homologous variants. CD8+ cells made up the disease-linked clones, which were relatively rare in peripheral blood. Certain motif variants had earlier been reported in reactive arthritis synovial fluid and blood.

By quantitative 5'-RACE with molecular barcodes, the TCR beta libraries were made. TCRdb analysed the 5' RACE reads with MiXCR anew, one entry per CDR3 protein. The sample records more than 500,000 distinct CDR3 sequences, about 5% being singletons. Sequenced sample: blood, either unsorted or a sorted T cell fraction (not recorded which). This TCR derives from a male donor with ankylosing spondylitis. V is TRBV7-2 and J is TRBJ2-5, with 8 bases that match TRBD2. The chain's CDR3 is CASSSSAGGASETQYF. In nucleotides, the CDR3 is TGTGCCAGCAGCTCCTCCGCCGGGGGGGCGTCAGAGACCCAGTACTTC.